These 30 T cell receptor beta chains were sequenced from one sample in a study of blood T cell repertoires in COVID-19. Profiled with immunoSEQ multiplex PCR; TCRdb holds only in-frame clones, not every one. The repertoire holds under 250,000 clones, around four fifths seen once, with 4% in the top ten. The sample comprised peripheral blood. Every receptor here comes from a man aged 45 to 65 with acute or convalescent COVID-19.

This rearrangement joins TRBV2 to TRBJ1-1, with TRBD1 identical over 7 bases. The ends lost 8 bases at V and 0 bases at J; junction bases unmatched: 12. CDR1 SNHLY and CDR2 FYNNEI come from the germline V gene. The CDR3 consists of 16 residues. CDR3 residues: CASQIRGLHMNTEAFF. The CDR3 DNA sequence: TGTGCCAGCCAGATCAGGGGGTTACACATGAACACTGAAGCTTTCTTT.

This clone was counted once. The rearrangement uses TRBV6-2 or TRBV6-3 and TRBJ2-3; 8 nucleotides align to TRBD2. V shed 2 bases, J shed 0 bases, and the junction held 16 bases outside the gene matches. This CDR3 spans 20 amino acids. In germline, CDR1 is MNHEY, CDR2 SVGEGT. CDR3: CASSYPSVAGLATSTDTQYF. CDR3 DNA sequence: TGTGCCAGCAGTTACCCCTCGGTAGCGGGGCTCGCCACTAGCACAGATACGCAGTATTTT.

CDR3 DNA sequence: TGTGCCAGTACCCCAGAGGGGACAGGGGCTTATTCACCCCTCCACTTT. Its translation is CASTPEGTGAYSPLHF. The V gene is TRBV19, the J gene TRBJ1-6; TRBD1 agrees at 10 bases. The CDR3 spans 16 residues. Trimming removed 7 bases from V and 8 bases from J; junction bases left unmatched: 11. Germline V gene data show CDR1 as LNHDA and CDR2 as SQIVND (reference sequence). Based on the CDR3 plus reference TRBV19 and TRBJ1-6, the full variable domain is DGGITQSPKYLFRKEGQNVTLSCEQNLNHDAMYWYRQDPGQGLRLIYYSQIVNDFQKGDIAEGYSVSREKKESFPLTVTSAQKNPTAFYLCASTPEGTGAYSPLHFGNGTRLTVT.

V and J are TRBV18 and TRBJ1-3; a possible D gene is TRBD1 (5 bases). The V gene's germline CDR1 is KGHSH and CDR2 LQKENI. V shed 3 bases and J shed 0 bases, with 9 bases lying between them. This CDR3 has 15 amino acids. For the CDR3, the DNA is TGTGCCAGCTCACCCAGGGAAACCTCTGGAAACACCATATATTTT. Translating gives CASSPRETSGNTIYF.

The rearrangement uses TRBV14 and TRBJ1-1, with 8 nucleotides matching TRBD1. CDR1 SGHDN and CDR2 FVKESK come from the germline V gene. V lost 4 bases to trimming and J lost 4 bases; unmatched junction nucleotides: 2. There are 13 residues in the CDR3. The CDR3 loop reads CASSRQGITEAFF. CDR3 bases: TGTGCCAGCAGCCGACAGGGGATCACTGAAGCTTTCTTT.

The genes are TRBV19 and TRBJ2-1, with 7 bases matching TRBD2. Germline CDR1 and CDR2: LNHDA and SQIVND (reference sequence). The trim removed 11 bases at V and 4 bases at J, leaving 2 bases unmatched. The CDR3 extends over 11 amino acids. CDR3 bases: TGTGCCGGGGGGGGATACAATGAGCAGTTCTTC. This gives the protein CAGGGYNEQFF.

The chain recombines TRBV11-2 with TRBJ2-1, with a weak D call TRBD1 (6 bases). CDR1 SGHAT and CDR2 FQNNGV come from the germline V gene. V shed 5 bases and J shed 6 bases, with 14 bases lying between them. The CDR3 totals 14 residues. CDR3 sequence reads: CASSPMGHSNEQFF. For the CDR3, the DNA is TGTGCCAGCAGCCCGATGGGACACTCCAATGAGCAGTTCTTC.

J is TRBJ1-2 and V is TRBV6-1; 8 bases align to TRBD1. This CDR3 contains 15 residues. Germline trimming cut 6 bases from V and 5 bases from J; bases unmatched to any gene: 11. Germline V gene lookup returns CDR1 MNHNS and CDR2 SASEGT. The CDR3 reads CASRNAGGEMYGYTF. Here the CDR3 DNA reads TGTGCCAGCAGAAACGCAGGGGGCGAGATGTATGGCTACACCTTC.

J is TRBJ1-1 and V is TRBV10-3, with a weak D call TRBD1 (5 bases). V was pared by 8 bases and J by 4 bases, with 20 bases between. Germline-derived CDR1 and CDR2 are ENHRY and SYGVKD. The CDR3 sequence is 15 residues long. CDR3 bases: TGTGCCATCGGGGCAGGGAATGGGGTAGGCACTGAAGCTTTCTTT. Translation gives CAIGAGNGVGTEAFF.

The chain employs TRBV11-2 and TRBJ1-1; TRBD1 matches 7 bases. With V trimmed by 2 bases and J by 6 bases, 6 bases remained unmatched. The CDR3 length is 14 residues. Germline lookup yields CDR1 SGHAT and CDR2 FQNNGV. Here the CDR3 DNA reads TGTGCCAGCAGCTTACGGTTAGGGGGCCCTGAAGCTTTCTTT. It specifies CASSLRLGGPEAFF.

The CDR3 sequence: CASSLIWGTTSGSYEQYF. CDR3 coding DNA: TGTGCCAGCAGTTTAATTTGGGGAACGACTAGCGGGAGTTACGAGCAGTACTTC. The V call is TRBV27, the J call TRBJ2-7; 12 nucleotides match TRBD2. V trimming: 2 bases; J trimming: 4 bases; junction bases outside the gene matches: 12. CDR3 length: 18 amino acids. Germline assignment: CDR1 MNHEY and CDR2 SMNVEV (reference sequence).

The gene calls are TRBV19 and TRBJ2-7, with D maybe TRBD2 (6 bases). Trimming left V 3 bases short and J 2 bases short, with 11 bases between. The germline gives CDR1 LNHDA, CDR2 SQIVND (reference sequence). The CDR3 loop spans 14 amino acids. The CDR3 DNA follows: TGTGCCAGTAGTATTTCGCGGGGAGCCTACGAGCAGTACTTC. Translation gives CASSISRGAYEQYF. The complete variable domain, with remaining parts taken from reference TRBV19 and TRBJ2-7, reads DGGITQSPKYLFRKEGQNVTLSCEQNLNHDAMYWYRQDPGQGLRLIYYSQIVNDFQKGDIAEGYSVSREKKESFPLTVTSAQKNPTAFYLCASSISRGAYEQYFGPGTRLTVT.

The gene calls are TRBV28 and TRBJ2-5; 9 bases are shared with TRBD2. V gave up 10 bases and J gave up 2 bases; unmatched junction bases: 11. The germline V gene encodes CDR1 MDHEN and CDR2 SYDVKM. The CDR3 has 15 residues. The CDR3 DNA reads as TGTGCCACCACTTTCGGACTAGCGCATCAAGAGACCCAGTACTTC. Protein sequence: CATTFGLAHQETQYF.

The J gene is TRBJ1-1, the V gene TRBV5-5, with D possibly matching TRBD1 (5 bases). The germline V gene has CDR1 SGHKS and CDR2 YYEKEE (reference sequence). This CDR3 region has 15 residues. Trimming removed 0 bases at V and 1 base at J, with 10 bases between. CDR3 in DNA: TGTGCCAGCAGCTTGGTAGGCAGGGCGAACACTGAAGCTTTCTTT. This translates into CASSLVGRANTEAFF.

This clone was seen a handful of times. This chain links TRBV27 with TRBJ2-1; perhaps TRBD2 as D (5 bases). The CDR3 sequence is 14 residues long. V was cut by 5 bases and J by 2 bases, with 10 bases left in between. The germline V gene encodes CDR1 MNHEY and CDR2 SMNVEV (reference sequence). CDR3 coding DNA: TGTGCCAGCAGTCCGGGAACTACCTACAATGAGCAGTTCTTC. This gives the protein CASSPGTTYNEQFF.

This chain links TRBV11-3 with TRBJ1-1; 7 bases align to TRBD1. With 4 bases clipped from V and 10 bases from J, the junction kept 9 bases outside the gene matches. Germline V CDR1 and CDR2: SGHNT, YENEEA. The CDR3 extends over 13 amino acids. The CDR3 sequence: CASSSGADRAAFF. The CDR3 bases are TGTGCCAGCAGCTCGGGTGCAGACAGGGCAGCTTTCTTT.

This clone appeared a single time. The V gene is TRBV24-1, the J gene TRBJ2-1; D remains ambiguous. Germline values: CDR1 KGHDR, CDR2 SFDVKD. This CDR3 contains 15 residues. The ends were cut back, 4 bases at V and 0 bases at J, with 9 bases in the middle. The CDR3 bases are TGTGCCACCAGTGACCCGGGTAGCTCCTACAATGAGCAGTTCTTC. Translation gives CATSDPGSSYNEQFF.

This clone has a single count. The rearrangement uses TRBV6-5 and TRBJ2-1; possible D gene TRBD1, 6 bases. Germline V gene lookup returns CDR1 MNHEY and CDR2 SVGAGI. CDR3 length: 13 residues. V was cut by 4 bases and J by 11 bases, with 15 bases left in between. CDR3 sequence (DNA): TGTGCCAGCAGTTCCCGCCCGGGACAAAAGCAGTTCTTC. Translation: CASSSRPGQKQFF.

The V and J genes are TRBV6-1 and TRBJ1-2, with 9 bases lining up with TRBD1. This CDR3 has 15 residues. V shed 3 bases and J 8 bases; nucleotides not matched to a gene: 10. Germline values: CDR1 MNHNS, CDR2 SASEGT. As DNA, the CDR3 is TGTGCCAGCAGTGATGTAACAGGGGGCAATCGCGGCTACACCTTC. This encodes CASSDVTGGNRGYTF.

The chain carries TRBV11-2 and TRBJ1-3, with D uncertain. Trimming cost V 2 bases and J 2 bases, with 7 bases left between them. Looked up from germline, CDR1 is SGHAT and CDR2 is FQNNGV. The CDR3 runs to 14 residues. As DNA, the CDR3 is TGTGCCAGCAGCTTACAGGTTGCTGGAAACACCATATATTTT. It specifies CASSLQVAGNTIYF.

This chain uses TRBV28 with TRBJ1-1; no clear D gene. V lost 3 bases and J 0 bases, leaving 5 bases between the germline ends. Germline loops: CDR1 MDHEN, CDR2 SYDVKM. This CDR3 region has 13 residues. CDR3 region: CASSFPMNTEAFF. In nucleotides, the CDR3 is TGTGCCAGCAGTTTCCCCATGAACACTGAAGCTTTCTTT.

This chain uses TRBV30 with TRBJ2-1; 13 bases fit TRBD2. The ends lost 5 bases at V and 7 bases at J; junction bases unmatched: 2. The germline V gene encodes CDR1 GTSNPN and CDR2 SVGIG (reference sequence). This CDR3 has 13 residues. The CDR3 region is CAWGTSGTNEQFF. The CDR3 DNA sequence: TGTGCCTGGGGGACTAGCGGGACGAATGAGCAGTTCTTC.

This clone showed up just a few times. The chain is built from TRBV3-1 (or the pseudogene TRBV3-2) and TRBJ1-1; TRBD1 is a possible D gene (6 bases). The germline V gene has CDR1 LGHDT and CDR2 YNNKEL (reference sequence). V lost 3 bases, J lost 0 bases, and 8 bases lay in between. The CDR3 has 14 residues. The CDR3 sequence is CASSHGQMNTEAFF. CDR3 DNA sequence: TGTGCCAGCAGCCACGGACAGATGAACACTGAAGCTTTCTTT.

The rearrangement uses TRBV11-2 and TRBJ2-7; 11 nucleotides match TRBD2. Trimming cost V 4 bases and J 5 bases; bases outside gene matches: 10. Germline V gene lookup returns CDR1 SGHAT and CDR2 FQNNGV. The CDR3 length is 16 residues. CDR3 DNA: TGTGCCAGCAGCTGGGCGACTAGCGGGAATGTAAACGAGCAGTACTTC. The encoded protein is CASSWATSGNVNEQYF.

J is TRBJ2-1 and V is TRBV27; possible D gene TRBD1, 7 bases. Germline loops: CDR1 MNHEY, CDR2 SMNVEV (reference sequence). CDR3 length: 15 amino acids. V was trimmed by 3 bases and J by 3 bases, leaving 12 bases between them. CDR3 nucleotides: TGTGCCAGCAGTTTTCCAGGGGGAGGCTACAATGAGCAGTTCTTC. Translated, it gives CASSFPGGGYNEQFF.

The chain recombines TRBV7-3 with TRBJ2-7; weak D call: TRBD2 (5 bases). Germline V CDR1 and CDR2: SGHTA, FQGTGA. There are 14 residues in the CDR3. Trimming shortened V by 1 base and J by 2 bases, and 9 bases separated the two germline ends. The DNA for the CDR3 is TGTGCCAGCAGCTTAAGTTCCGGGGCCTACGAGCAGTACTTC. It yields the protein CASSLSSGAYEQYF.

This clone was counted a single time. CDR3 coding DNA: TGTGCCAGCAGTGACCAACGTTATACAGGGGGCGGCACTGAAGCTTTCTTT. Translated: CASSDQRYTGGGTEAFF. This chain joins TRBV6-4 and TRBJ1-1; TRBD1 matches at 9 bases. CDR1 is MRHNA, CDR2 SNTAGT, per germline. The CDR3 runs to 17 residues. The junction had 11 bases not matched to a gene; V was cut back by 2 bases and J by 4 bases.

The genes are TRBV9 and TRBJ2-7, with 8 positions matching TRBD1. The ends lost 3 bases at V and 5 bases at J; junction bases unmatched: 10. This CDR3 contains 15 residues. CDR1 SGDLS and CDR2 YYNGEE come from the germline V gene. The CDR3 reads CASSGTGQGGHEQYF. DNA of the CDR3: TGTGCCAGCAGCGGCACCGGACAGGGCGGACACGAGCAGTACTTC.

This clone is a singleton in its sample. The chain employs TRBV6-4 and TRBJ1-2, with D possibly matching TRBD1 (6 bases). This CDR3 has 16 amino acids. Germline assignment: CDR1 MRHNA and CDR2 SNTAGT. Deletions cut 4 bases from V and 5 bases from J, with 20 bases between. CDR3 coding DNA: TGTGCCAGCAGTGCCACAGGGATAGGACCCTCGTATGGCTACACCTTC. Protein sequence: CASSATGIGPSYGYTF.

V is TRBV7-6 and J is TRBJ2-5; weak D call: TRBD1 (7 bases). The ends were cut back, 5 bases at V and 4 bases at J, with 23 bases in the middle. The CDR3 covers 17 residues. The germline gives CDR1 SGHVS, CDR2 FNYEAQ. The CDR3 region is CASSRTPGGTGAETQYF. The CDR3 DNA follows: TGTGCCAGCAGCCGAACCCCAGGGGGGACCGGCGCAGAGACCCAGTACTTC.